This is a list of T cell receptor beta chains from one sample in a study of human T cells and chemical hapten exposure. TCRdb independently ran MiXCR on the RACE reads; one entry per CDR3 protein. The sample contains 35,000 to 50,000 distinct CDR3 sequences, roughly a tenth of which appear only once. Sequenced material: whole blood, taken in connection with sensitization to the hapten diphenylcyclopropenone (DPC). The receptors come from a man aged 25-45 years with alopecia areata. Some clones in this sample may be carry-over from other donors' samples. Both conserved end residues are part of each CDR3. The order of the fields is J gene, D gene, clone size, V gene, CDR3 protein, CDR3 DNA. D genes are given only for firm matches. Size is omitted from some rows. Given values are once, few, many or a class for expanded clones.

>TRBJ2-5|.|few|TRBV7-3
CASSSIGGAGKETQYF
TGTGCCAGCAGCTCCATAGGGGGTGCCGGGAAAGAGACCCAGTACTTC
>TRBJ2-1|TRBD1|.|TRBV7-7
CASSLAGTANEQFF
TGTGCCAGCAGCTTAGCGGGGACAGCCAATGAGCAGTTCTTC
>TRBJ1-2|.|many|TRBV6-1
CASAQVADYGYTF
TGTGCCAGCGCTCAGGTCGCGGACTATGGCTACACCTTC
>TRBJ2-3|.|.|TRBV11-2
CASSLPRLTADTQYF
TGTGCCAGCAGCTTACCTCGATTGACGGCAGATACGCAGTATTTT
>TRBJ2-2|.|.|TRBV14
CASSADVHTGELFF
TGTGCCAGCAGCGCGGACGTTCACACCGGGGAGCTGTTTTTT
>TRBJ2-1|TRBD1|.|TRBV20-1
CSPKQGVGNEQFF
TGCAGTCCGAAACAGGGGGTTGGTAATGAGCAGTTCTTC
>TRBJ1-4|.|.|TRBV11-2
CASSLDSEKLFF
TGTGCCAGCAGCCTGGACAGTGAAAAACTGTTTTTT
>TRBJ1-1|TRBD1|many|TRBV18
CASSPITGGTEAFF
TGTGCCAGCTCACCAATCACAGGGGGCACTGAAGCTTTCTTT
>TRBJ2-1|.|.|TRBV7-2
CASSLEVLRGHEQFF
TGTGCCAGCAGCTTAGAGGTTTTACGCGGGCATGAGCAGTTCTTC
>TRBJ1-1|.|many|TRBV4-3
CASSRYAGATEAFF
TGCGCCAGCAGCCGCTACGCGGGGGCCACTGAAGCTTTCTTT
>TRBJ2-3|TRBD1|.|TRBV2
CASSKDRGSDTQYF
TGTGCCAGCAGCAAGGACAGGGGGTCAGATACGCAGTATTTT
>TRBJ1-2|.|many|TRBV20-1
CSARVSTDPNYGYTF
TGCAGTGCTAGAGTCTCTACAGACCCTAACTATGGCTACACCTTC
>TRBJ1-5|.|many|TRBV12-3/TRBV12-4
CASSLGVGVPSNQPQHF
TGTGCCAGCAGTCTCGGGGTAGGGGTGCCGAGCAATCAGCCCCAGCATTTT
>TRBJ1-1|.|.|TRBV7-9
CASSHRGKGAFF
TGTGCCAGCAGCCATAGGGGGAAAGGGGCTTTCTTT
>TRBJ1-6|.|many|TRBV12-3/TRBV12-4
CASSLGGGNSPLHF
TGTGCCAGCAGTTTAGGCGGGGGAAATTCACCCCTCCACTTT
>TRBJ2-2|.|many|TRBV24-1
CATSARGREAGELFF
TGTGCCACCAGTGCTCGGGGGCGTGAGGCCGGGGAGCTGTTTTTT
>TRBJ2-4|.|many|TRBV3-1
CASSQDKLAKNIQYF
TGTGCCAGCAGCCAAGATAAATTAGCCAAAAACATTCAGTACTTC
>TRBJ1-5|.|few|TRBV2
CASRGHLSNQPQHF
TGTGCCAGCAGGGGACACCTTAGCAATCAGCCCCAGCATTTT
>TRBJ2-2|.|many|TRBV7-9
CASSPPTNTGELFF
TGTGCCAGCAGCCCCCCTACGAACACCGGGGAGCTGTTTTTT
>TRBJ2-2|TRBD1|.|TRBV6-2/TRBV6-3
CASSSPRTGGNTGELFF
TGTGCCAGCAGTTCTCCCCGAACAGGGGGAAACACCGGGGAGCTGTTTTTT
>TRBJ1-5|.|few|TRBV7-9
CASSLAGSHQPQHF
TGTGCCAGCAGCTTAGCAGGTAGCCATCAGCCCCAGCATTTT
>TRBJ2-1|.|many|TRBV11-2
CASSATGPVLEQFF
TGTGCCAGCAGCGCTACCGGACCCGTGTTAGAGCAGTTCTTC
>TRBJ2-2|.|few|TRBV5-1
CASSLTTPSNTGELFF
TGCGCCAGCAGCTTAACTACCCCTTCGAACACCGGGGAGCTGTTTTTT
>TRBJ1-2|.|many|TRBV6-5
CASSPTNYGYTF
TGTGCCAGCAGTCCCACCAACTATGGCTACACCTTC
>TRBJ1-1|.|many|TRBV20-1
CSARDRRLTYTEAFF
TGCAGTGCTAGAGATAGGAGACTGACCTACACTGAAGCTTTCTTT
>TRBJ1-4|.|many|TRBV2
CASSAGFTTNEKLFF
TGTGCCAGCAGTGCTGGATTCACAACTAATGAAAAACTGTTTTTT
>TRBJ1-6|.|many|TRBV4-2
CASSQSPKASSLHF
TGTGCCAGCAGCCAATCCCCAAAAGCCTCATCCCTCCACTTT
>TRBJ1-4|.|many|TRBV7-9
CASSPSGPTNEKLFF
TGTGCCAGCAGCCCGTCTGGGCCAACTAATGAAAAACTGTTTTTT
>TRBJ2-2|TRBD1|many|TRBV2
CASSEQGAAGELFF
TGTGCCAGCAGTGAACAGGGGGCGGCCGGGGAGCTGTTTTTT
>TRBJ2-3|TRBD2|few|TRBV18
CASSPVMFSGGASDTQYF
TGTGCCAGCTCACCAGTGATGTTCAGCGGGGGGGCCTCAGATACGCAGTATTTT
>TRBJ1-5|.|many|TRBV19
CASSIGGASNQPQHF
TGTGCCAGTAGTATAGGGGGGGCAAGCAATCAGCCCCAGCATTTT
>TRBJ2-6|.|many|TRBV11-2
CASSRVGANVLTF
TGTGCCAGCAGCAGGGTTGGGGCCAACGTCCTGACTTTC
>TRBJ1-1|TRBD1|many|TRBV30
CAWSPSGTAIMNTEAFF
TGTGCCTGGAGCCCGTCCGGGACAGCCATCATGAACACTGAAGCTTTCTTT
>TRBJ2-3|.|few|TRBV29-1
CSVSFGPSTDTQYF
TGCAGCGTTTCCTTCGGGCCAAGCACAGATACGCAGTATTTT
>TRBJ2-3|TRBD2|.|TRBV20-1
CSARDSGRAFYTQYF
TGCAGTGCTAGAGATTCCGGGAGGGCCTTTTATACGCAGTATTTT
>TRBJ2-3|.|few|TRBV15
CATSRNEDTQYF
TGTGCCACCAGCAGAAATGAAGATACGCAGTATTTT
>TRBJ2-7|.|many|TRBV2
CASSDSWVLTPYEQYF
TGTGCCAGCAGTGATTCCTGGGTTCTGACACCCTACGAGCAGTACTTC
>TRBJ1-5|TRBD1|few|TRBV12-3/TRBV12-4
CASSHGQEINQPQHF
TGTGCCAGCAGTCACGGACAGGAGATCAATCAGCCCCAGCATTTT
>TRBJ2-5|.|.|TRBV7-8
CASSPRGGATETQYF
TGTGCCAGCAGCCCAAGGGGTGGGGCCACGGAGACCCAGTACTTC
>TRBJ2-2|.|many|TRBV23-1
CASRNNLGQWNTGELFF
TGCGCCAGCAGAAATAACCTAGGACAGTGGAACACCGGGGAGCTGTTTTTT
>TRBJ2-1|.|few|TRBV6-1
CASLTFGGPEQFF
TGTGCCAGCCTGACATTTGGGGGGCCTGAGCAGTTCTTC
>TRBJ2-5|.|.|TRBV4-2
CASSQVGGSTQETQYF
TGTGCCAGCAGCCAAGTAGGGGGGAGTACGCAAGAGACCCAGTACTTC
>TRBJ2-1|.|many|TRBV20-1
CSAIVENPSYNEQFF
TGCAGTGCTATTGTTGAGAACCCCAGCTACAATGAGCAGTTCTTC
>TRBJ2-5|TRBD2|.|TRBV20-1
CSARAGSGFQETQYF
TGCAGTGCTAGAGCGGGTAGCGGGTTCCAAGAGACCCAGTACTTC
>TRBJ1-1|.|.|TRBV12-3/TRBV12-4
CASKRQLTNTEAFF
TGTGCCAGCAAAAGACAGTTAACGAACACTGAAGCTTTCTTT
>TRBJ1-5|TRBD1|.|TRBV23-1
CASSQYVTGEGNQPQHF
TGCGCCAGCAGTCAATATGTGACAGGGGAAGGCAATCAGCCCCAGCATTTT
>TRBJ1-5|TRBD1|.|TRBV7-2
CASSLNRGRVQHF
TGTGCCAGCAGTTTAAACAGGGGGCGCGTCCAGCATTTT
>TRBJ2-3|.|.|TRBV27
CASSPRPPDTPYF
TGTGCCAGCAGCCCACGGCCCCCAGATACGCCGTATTTT
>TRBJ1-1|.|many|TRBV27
CASSLVQGRNTEAFF
TGTGCCAGCAGTTTAGTACAGGGCCGGAACACTGAAGCTTTCTTT